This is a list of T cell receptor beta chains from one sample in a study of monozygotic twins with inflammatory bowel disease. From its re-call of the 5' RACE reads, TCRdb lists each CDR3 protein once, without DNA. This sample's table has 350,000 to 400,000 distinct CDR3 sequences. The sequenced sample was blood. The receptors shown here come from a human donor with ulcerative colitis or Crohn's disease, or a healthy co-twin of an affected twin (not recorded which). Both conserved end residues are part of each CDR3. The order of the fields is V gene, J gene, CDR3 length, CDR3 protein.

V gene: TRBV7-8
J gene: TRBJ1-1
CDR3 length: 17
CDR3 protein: CASSRSTGPNRMTEAFF

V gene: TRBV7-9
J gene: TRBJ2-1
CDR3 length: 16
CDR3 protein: CASSLAPGQGRDEQFF

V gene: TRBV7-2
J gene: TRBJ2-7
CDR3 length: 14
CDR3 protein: CASSPYGGAYEQYF

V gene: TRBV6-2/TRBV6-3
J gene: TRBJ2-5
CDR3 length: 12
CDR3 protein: CASSYSWETQYF

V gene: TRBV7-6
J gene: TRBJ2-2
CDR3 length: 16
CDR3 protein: CASSLVVGEGIGELFF

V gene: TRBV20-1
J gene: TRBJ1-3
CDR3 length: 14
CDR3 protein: CSARSDFSGNTIYF

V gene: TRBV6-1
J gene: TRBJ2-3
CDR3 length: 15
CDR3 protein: CASSGRDRGLDTQYF

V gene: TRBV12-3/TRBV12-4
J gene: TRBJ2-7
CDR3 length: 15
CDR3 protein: CASSRTSGKTYEQYF

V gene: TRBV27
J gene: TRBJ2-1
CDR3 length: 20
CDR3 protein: CASSSSPSGGASRRYNEQFF

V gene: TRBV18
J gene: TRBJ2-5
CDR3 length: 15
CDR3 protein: CASSARGAGDETQYF

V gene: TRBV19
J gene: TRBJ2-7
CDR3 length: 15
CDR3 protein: CASSMGQGASYEQYF

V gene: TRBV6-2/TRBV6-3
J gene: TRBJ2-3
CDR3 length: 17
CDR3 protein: CASSPRASGGSTDTQYF

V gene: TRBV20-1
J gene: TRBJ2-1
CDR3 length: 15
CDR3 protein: CSATPLSRHKNEQFF

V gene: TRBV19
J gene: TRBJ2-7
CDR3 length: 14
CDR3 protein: CASSTYRATYEQYF

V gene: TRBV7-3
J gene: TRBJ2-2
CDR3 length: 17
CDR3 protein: CASSPSELATNTGELFF

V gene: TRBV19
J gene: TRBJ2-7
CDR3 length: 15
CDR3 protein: CASSIIGGSVYEQYF

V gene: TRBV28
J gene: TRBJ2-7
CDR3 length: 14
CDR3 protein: CASSIIQGKNEQYF

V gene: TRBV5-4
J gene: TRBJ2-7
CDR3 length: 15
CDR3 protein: CASSPGGGGDYEQYF

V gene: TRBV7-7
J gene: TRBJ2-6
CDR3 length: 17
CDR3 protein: CASSLRTGGSGANVLTF

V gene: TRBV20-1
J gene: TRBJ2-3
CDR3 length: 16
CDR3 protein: CSASLLAGGRTDTQYF

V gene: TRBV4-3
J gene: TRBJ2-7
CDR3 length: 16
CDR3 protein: CASSPTGGPSSYEQYF

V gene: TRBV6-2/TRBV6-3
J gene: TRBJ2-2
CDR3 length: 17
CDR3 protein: CASSYPGELIRTGELFF

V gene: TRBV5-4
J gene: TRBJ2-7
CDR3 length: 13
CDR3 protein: CASSFDQTYEQYF

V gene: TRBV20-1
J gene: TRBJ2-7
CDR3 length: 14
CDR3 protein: CSAKRQGMVYEQYF

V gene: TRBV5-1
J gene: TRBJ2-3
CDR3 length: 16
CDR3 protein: CASSPGGTGLIDTQYF

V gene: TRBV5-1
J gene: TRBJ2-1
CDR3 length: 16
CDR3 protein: CASSFLGAESYNEQFF

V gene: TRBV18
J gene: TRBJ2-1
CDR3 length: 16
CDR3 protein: CASSDERGGFDNEQFF

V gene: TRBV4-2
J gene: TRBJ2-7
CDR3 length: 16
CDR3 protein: CASSPRNTGPNIEQYF

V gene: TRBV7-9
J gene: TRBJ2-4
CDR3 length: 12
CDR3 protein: CASSSEIAIQYF

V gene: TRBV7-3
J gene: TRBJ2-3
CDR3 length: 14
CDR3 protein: CASSRTGFTDTQYF

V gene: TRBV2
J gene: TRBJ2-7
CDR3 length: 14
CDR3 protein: CASSRGAGVNEQYF

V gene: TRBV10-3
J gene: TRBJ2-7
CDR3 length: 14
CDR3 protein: CAISEWDNQYDQYF

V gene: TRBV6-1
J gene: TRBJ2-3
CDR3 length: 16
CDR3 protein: CASRARGGFGTDTQYF

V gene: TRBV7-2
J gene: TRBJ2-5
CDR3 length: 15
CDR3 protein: CASSLVGGIQETQYF

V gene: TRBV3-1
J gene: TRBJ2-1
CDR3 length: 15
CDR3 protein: CASSPWTGAYNEQFF

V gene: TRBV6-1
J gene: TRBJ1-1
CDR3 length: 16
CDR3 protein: CASSPGARLVNTEAFF

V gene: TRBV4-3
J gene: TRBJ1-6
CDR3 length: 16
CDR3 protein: CASSQAGSAYNSPLHF

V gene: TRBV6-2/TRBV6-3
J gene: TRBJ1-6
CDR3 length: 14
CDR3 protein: CASTKDMIASPLHF

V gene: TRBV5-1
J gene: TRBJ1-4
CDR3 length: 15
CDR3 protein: CASSLTFATNEKLFF

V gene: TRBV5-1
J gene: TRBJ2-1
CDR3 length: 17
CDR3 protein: CASSFWTSGSSYNEQFF